This record looks at one T cell receptor (beta chain) sequence and its context. Its antigen remains unidentified. The germline gives CDR1 SGHDN, CDR2 FVKESK. V dropped 0 bases and J dropped 8 bases, with 19 bases sitting between them. The CDR3 consists of 16 residues. This sample is part of a study of long-term antiretroviral therapy in people with HIV. Study conclusions and caveats: Dominating the repertoire at all time points were the clones that expanded before ART. Records did not include ART adherence, viral resistance or therapy changes.

Sequencing used immunoSEQ v3.0 at survey level. Assay used: immunoSEQ multiplex PCR; TCRdb lists only in-frame clones, some missing. This table has roughly 9,800 clones, approximately 80% appearing once. The material sequenced was unsorted PBMCs, taken 0.7 years after starting antiretroviral therapy. The chain joins TRBV14 to TRBJ1-2, with D maybe TRBD1 (5 bases). This TCR was sampled from a middle-aged man with HIV. CDR3 nucleotide sequence: TGTGCCAGCAGCCAAGATTACGGATTTGGGGGGAACGGCTACACCTTC. Translating it yields CASSQDYGFGGNGYTF.